The 23 T cell receptor beta chains reported below all come from one sample, sequenced in a study of blood T cells in healthy people across ages. Combining a sample-barcoded 5' primer with a J-beta primer mix, a second PCR ran for 7 to 11 cycles. MiXCR was run by TCRdb on the 5' RACE reads, yielding one entry per CDR3 protein. Of over 500,000 distinct CDR3 sequences in the sample, more than 45% are singletons; the top ten hold approximately 15%. Sample: blood. The receptors come from a woman over 75 in good health.

The chain is built from TRBV20-1 and TRBJ1-2; D gene ambiguous. The length of the CDR3 is 11 residues. Germline V gene sequence: CDR1 DFQATT, CDR2 SNEGSKA (reference sequence). V gave up 6 bases and J gave up 3 bases, with 8 bases separating them. The CDR3 bases are TGCAGTGCGAAGCCCCACTATGGCTACACCTTC. It specifies CSAKPHYGYTF.

With regard to this clonotype: Possible read error: a much larger clone is one base away. The J gene is TRBJ2-7, the V gene TRBV28; no firm D call. Germline-derived CDR1 and CDR2 are MDHEN and SYDVKM. The CDR3 consists of 13 residues. Trimming removed 4 bases at V and 7 bases at J, with 14 bases between. CDR3 amino acids: CASSSLIYNEQYF. CDR3 bases: TGTGCCAGCAGTTCCCTCATCTACAATGAGCAGTACTTC.

V usage is TRBV27 and J usage is TRBJ2-3; D is undetermined. Germline V gives CDR1 MNHEY, CDR2 SMNVEV (reference sequence). There are 14 residues in the CDR3. V shed 2 bases and J shed 6 bases, with 12 bases lying between them. The CDR3 DNA reads as TGTGCCAGCAGTTTAGGTAGGGAATTGGATACGCAGTATTTT. Translated, it gives CASSLGRELDTQYF.

As for this clonotype: This may be a read error: a much more frequent sequence differs by one nucleotide. The J gene is TRBJ1-2, the V gene TRBV5-1; D gene uncertain. The CDR3 has 14 residues. Germline CDR1 SGHRS, CDR2 YFSETQ. The CDR3 coding sequence is TGCGCCAGCGGCTTGAGCCCAACTAACTATGGCTACACCTTC. Translated, it gives CASGLSPTNYGYTF.

The chain carries TRBV7-9 and TRBJ2-6; D not resolved. Germline assignment: CDR1 SEHNR and CDR2 FQNEAQ (reference sequence). The CDR3 extends over 15 amino acids. The V gene lost 1 base and the J gene lost 2 bases, with 6 bases spanning the gap. Here the CDR3 reads CASSLVAPGANVLTF. The CDR3 DNA is TGTGCCAGCAGCTTAGTGGCACCTGGGGCCAACGTCCTGACTTTC.

The rearrangement uses TRBV12-3 or TRBV12-4 and TRBJ2-5; 7 bases line up with TRBD1. The CDR3 is 14 amino acids. V shed 4 bases, J shed 7 bases, and the junction held 9 bases outside the gene matches. The CDR3 nucleotides are TGTGCCAGCAGTTCAGGACAGGTCCTCCGGACCCAGTACTTC. Amino acid sequence: CASSSGQVLRTQYF.

The V gene is TRBV12-5, the J gene TRBJ1-2; 7 positions match TRBD1. Germline V gene lookup returns CDR1 LGHNT and CDR2 FRNRAP. The trim removed 1 base at V and 3 bases at J, leaving 5 bases unmatched. This CDR3 has 15 amino acids. CDR3 in amino acids: CASGLGDSNHYGYTF. The CDR3 bases are TGTGCTAGTGGTTTGGGGGACAGCAATCACTATGGCTACACCTTC.

On this clonotype: A read error may explain this, as a much larger clone is one base away. The genes are TRBV20-1 and TRBJ2-1; 7 bases are a match to TRBD2. The CDR3 has 16 residues. The germline V gene has CDR1 DFQATT and CDR2 SNEGSKA (reference sequence). V shed 5 bases and J 8 bases; nucleotides not matched to a gene: 18. CDR3 loop: CSARLIAAGSGDEQFF. The DNA for the CDR3 is TGCAGTGCTCGCTTAATCGCAGCGGGATCGGGAGATGAGCAGTTCTTC.

This chain connects TRBV15 to TRBJ2-5; D not certain. The J call could be wrong; TRBJ2-7 is a better fit for the DNA end. Germline V lookup: CDR1 LNHNV, CDR2 YYDKDF (reference sequence). The CDR3 is made up of 17 amino acids. The CDR3 nucleotides are TGTGCCACCAGCAGGAGGTCCTCTGAAAAAGGGCAGAGCGAGCAGTACTTC. Translation gives CATSRRSSEKGQSEQYF.

This clonotype was detected only a few times. The rearrangement uses TRBV29-1 and TRBJ2-2; the D call may be TRBD1 or TRBD2 (5 bases each). The CDR3 contains 14 residues. Trimming pared 4 bases from V and 5 bases from J, leaving 14 bases between. In germline, CDR1 is SQVTM, CDR2 ANQGSEA. DNA of the CDR3: TGCAGCGTTGCCCAGCGAGGGGTTACCGGGGAGCTGTTTTTT. Amino acid sequence: CSVAQRGVTGELFF.

This clonotype was observed a single time. This clone may be a read error of a much larger clone one base away. V is TRBV5-1 and J is TRBJ2-7; TRBD1 matches at 7 bases. V lost 9 bases, J lost 2 bases, and 8 bases stayed unmatched. The germline V gene has CDR1 SGHRS and CDR2 YFSETQ. CDR3 length: 13 amino acids. Here the CDR3 reads CANKRQGAYEQYF. The DNA for the CDR3 is TGCGCCAACAAGAGACAGGGAGCCTACGAGCAGTACTTC.

This clonotype was recorded a few times. The V and J genes are TRBV5-1 and TRBJ2-1, with 10 bases identical to TRBD2. After removal of 0 bases from V and 12 bases from J, the junction contained 6 bases not matched to a gene. The CDR3 loop spans 14 amino acids. Germline V gene lookup returns CDR1 SGHRS and CDR2 YFSETQ. The CDR3 loop is CASSLGTSGMPQFF. DNA for the CDR3: TGCGCCAGCAGCTTGGGTACTAGCGGGATGCCGCAGTTCTTC. Together with reference TRBV5-1 and TRBJ2-1, the CDR3 gives the full variable domain: KAGVTQTPRYLIKTRGQQVTLSCSPISGHRSVSWYQQTPGQGLQFLFEYFSETQRNKGNFPGRFSGRQFSNSRSEMNVSTLELGDSALYLCASSLGTSGMPQFFGPGTRLTVL.

This sequence joins TRBV20-1 and TRBJ2-3; TRBD1 aligns across 7 bases. Germline loops: CDR1 DFQATT, CDR2 SNEGSKA (reference sequence). The V gene end was trimmed by 6 bases and the J gene end by 11 bases; junction bases not matched to a gene: 5. The CDR3 is 10 residues long. The CDR3, as DNA: TGCAGTGCGAGGACAGGTGGGCAGTATTTT. This encodes CSARTGGQYF.

The chain combines TRBV3-1 with TRBJ2-4, with 7 positions matching TRBD2. This CDR3 contains 13 residues. Germline CDR1 LGHDT, CDR2 YNNKEL (reference sequence). V lost 2 bases, J lost 15 bases, and 10 bases stayed unmatched. This CDR3 is CASSQSGRGRWYF. The CDR3 bases are TGTGCCAGCAGCCAATCGGGGAGGGGACGATGGTACTTC.

This clonotype was counted at least ten times. The V and J genes are TRBV10-2 and TRBJ2-3; D gene unclear. V was shortened by 1 base and J by 8 bases, with 16 bases between the two germline ends. Germline V CDR1 and CDR2: WSHSY, SAAADI. This CDR3 contains 15 residues. Here the CDR3 DNA reads TGCGCCAGCAGTGAGTTGCGGCAGTGGGTCGGTACGCAGTATTTT. Translating gives CASSELRQWVGTQYF.

This clonotype occurred many times. The J gene is TRBJ2-3, the V gene TRBV15; no reliable D call. The germline V gene has CDR1 LNHNV and CDR2 YYDKDF (reference sequence). Between the trimmed V and J ends, which lost 5 bases and 2 bases, there was a span of 11 bases. This CDR3 is 14 amino acids long. CDR3 amino acids: CATSLGSHTDTQYF. CDR3 coding DNA: TGTGCCACCAGCCTGGGCAGCCACACAGATACGCAGTATTTT.

This clonotype has only a few counts. The chain is built from TRBV20-1 and TRBJ1-6, with 7 bases aligning to TRBD1. This CDR3 region has 15 residues. CDR1 DFQATT and CDR2 SNEGSKA come from the germline V gene (reference sequence). The J segment lost 8 bases and the V segment lost 1 base, leaving 8 bases of the junction unmatched. The CDR3 is CSARAQTGFDSPLHF. CDR3 coding DNA: TGCAGTGCTAGAGCCCAGACAGGGTTTGATTCACCCCTCCACTTT.

V usage is TRBV6-6 and J usage is TRBJ2-5, with D possibly matching TRBD2 (6 bases). V was clipped by 6 bases and J by 11 bases, with 28 bases between them. CDR3 length: 16 residues. Germline CDR1 MNHNY, CDR2 SVGAGI (reference sequence). The CDR3 here is CASSHIGTGSPREQYF. In DNA, the CDR3 is TGTGCCAGCAGCCACATTGGGACTGGATCACCGAGGGAGCAGTACTTC.

The chain carries TRBV4-2 and TRBJ1-4; D is unresolved. Germline CDR1 reads LGHNA; CDR2 reads YNFKEQ. This CDR3 is built from 16 residues. V gave up 3 bases and J gave up 0 bases, with 11 bases separating them. The CDR3 coding sequence is TGTGCCAGCAGCCACGCCGACTCCGCAACTAATGAAAAACTGTTTTTT. This sequence encodes CASSHADSATNEKLFF.

V is TRBV29-1 and J is TRBJ2-6; a possible D gene is TRBD2 (5 bases). The length of the CDR3 is 11 residues. V lost 6 bases and J 13 bases, leaving 13 bases between the germline ends. Per the germline V gene, CDR1 is SQVTM and CDR2 is ANQGSEA. CDR3 region: CSVEENSVLTF. Written as DNA, the CDR3 is TGCAGCGTGGAGGAAAATTCGGTCCTGACTTTC.

The chain carries TRBV5-1 and TRBJ2-5, with TRBD2 matching over 8 bases. The CDR3 extends over 15 amino acids. CDR1 SGHRS and CDR2 YFSETQ come from the germline V gene. The V gene end was trimmed by 2 bases and the J gene end by 5 bases; junction bases not matched to a gene: 8. Here the CDR3 reads CASSFGGAFWETQYF. The CDR3 DNA reads as TGCGCCAGCAGCTTCGGGGGGGCGTTTTGGGAGACCCAGTACTTC.

This sequence joins TRBV20-1 and TRBJ1-6, with D unclear. The CDR3 is 12 amino acids. From germline, CDR1 is DFQATT and CDR2 SNEGSKA (reference sequence). V was trimmed by 6 bases and J by 8 bases, leaving 11 bases between them. The CDR3 sequence is CSAQQPDSPLHF. The CDR3 coding sequence is TGCAGTGCGCAACAACCGGATTCACCCCTCCACTTT.

CDR3 residues: CASSLAGDSNYGYTF. CDR3 in DNA: TGCGCCAGCAGCTTGGCGGGGGACTCTAACTATGGCTACACCTTC. This chain joins TRBV5-1 and TRBJ1-2; the D gene is possibly TRBD1 (5 bases). The CDR3 is made up of 15 amino acids. The V gene's germline CDR1 is SGHRS and CDR2 YFSETQ. The V gene lost 0 bases and the J gene lost 0 bases, with 9 bases spanning the gap.